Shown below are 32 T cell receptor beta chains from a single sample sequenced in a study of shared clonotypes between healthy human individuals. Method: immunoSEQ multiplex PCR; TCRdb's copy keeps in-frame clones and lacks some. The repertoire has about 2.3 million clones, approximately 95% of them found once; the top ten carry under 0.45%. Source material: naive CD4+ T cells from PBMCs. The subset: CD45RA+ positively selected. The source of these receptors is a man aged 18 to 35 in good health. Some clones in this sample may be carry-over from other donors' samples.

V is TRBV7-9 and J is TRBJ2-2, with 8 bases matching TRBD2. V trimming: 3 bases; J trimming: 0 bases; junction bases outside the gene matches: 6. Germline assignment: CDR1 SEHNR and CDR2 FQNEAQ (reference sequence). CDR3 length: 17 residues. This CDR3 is CASSFRTGLANTGELFF. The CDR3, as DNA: TGTGCCAGCAGCTTTAGGACGGGACTAGCGAACACCGGGGAGCTGTTTTTT.

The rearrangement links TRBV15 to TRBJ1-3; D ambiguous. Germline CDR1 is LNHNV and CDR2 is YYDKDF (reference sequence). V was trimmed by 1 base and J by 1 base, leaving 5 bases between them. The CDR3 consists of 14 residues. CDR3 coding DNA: TGTGCCACCAGCAGAGGTGGATCTGGAAACACCATATATTTT. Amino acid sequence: CATSRGGSGNTIYF.

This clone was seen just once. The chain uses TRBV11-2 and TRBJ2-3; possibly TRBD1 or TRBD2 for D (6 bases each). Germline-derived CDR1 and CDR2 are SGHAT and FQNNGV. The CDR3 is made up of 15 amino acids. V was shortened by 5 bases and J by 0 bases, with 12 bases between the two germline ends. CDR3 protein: CASSPLGGSTDTQYF. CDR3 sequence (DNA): TGTGCCAGCAGCCCATTGGGGGGCAGCACAGATACGCAGTATTTT.

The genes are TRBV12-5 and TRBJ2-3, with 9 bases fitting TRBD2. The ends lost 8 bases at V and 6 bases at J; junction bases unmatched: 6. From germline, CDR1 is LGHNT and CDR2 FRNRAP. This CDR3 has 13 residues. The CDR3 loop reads CASLTSGGDTQYF. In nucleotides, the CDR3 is TGTGCTAGTTTGACTAGCGGAGGGGATACGCAGTATTTT.

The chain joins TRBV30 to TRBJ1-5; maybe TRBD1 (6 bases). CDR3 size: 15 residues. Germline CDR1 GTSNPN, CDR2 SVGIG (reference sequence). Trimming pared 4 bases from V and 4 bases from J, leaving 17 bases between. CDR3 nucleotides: TGTGCCTGGAACAAACCCGGACAGAAGAATCAGCCCCAGCATTTT. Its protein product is CAWNKPGQKNQPQHF.

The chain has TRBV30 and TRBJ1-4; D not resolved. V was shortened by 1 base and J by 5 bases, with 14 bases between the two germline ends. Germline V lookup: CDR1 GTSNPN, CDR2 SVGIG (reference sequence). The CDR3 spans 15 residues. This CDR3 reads CAWSESWTPNEKLFF. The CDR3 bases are TGTGCCTGGAGTGAATCCTGGACCCCGAATGAAAAACTGTTTTTT.

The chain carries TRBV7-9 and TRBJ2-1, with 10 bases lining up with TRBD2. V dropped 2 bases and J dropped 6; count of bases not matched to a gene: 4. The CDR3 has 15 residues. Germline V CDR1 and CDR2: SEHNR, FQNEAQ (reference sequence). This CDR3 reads CASSLTLAGPNEQFF. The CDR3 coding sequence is TGTGCCAGCAGCTTAACACTAGCGGGGCCCAATGAGCAGTTCTTC.

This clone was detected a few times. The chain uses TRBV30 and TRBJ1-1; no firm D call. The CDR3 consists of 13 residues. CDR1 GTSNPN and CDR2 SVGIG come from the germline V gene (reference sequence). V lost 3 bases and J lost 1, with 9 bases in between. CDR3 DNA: TGTGCCTGGAGCGTAGACACGAACACTGAAGCTTTCTTT. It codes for CAWSVDTNTEAFF.

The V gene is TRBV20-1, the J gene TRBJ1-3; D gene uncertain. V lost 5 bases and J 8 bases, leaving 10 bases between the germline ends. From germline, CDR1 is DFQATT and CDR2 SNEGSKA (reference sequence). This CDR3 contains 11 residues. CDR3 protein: CSAYRAYTIYF. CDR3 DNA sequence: TGCAGTGCTTATAGGGCATACACCATATATTTT.

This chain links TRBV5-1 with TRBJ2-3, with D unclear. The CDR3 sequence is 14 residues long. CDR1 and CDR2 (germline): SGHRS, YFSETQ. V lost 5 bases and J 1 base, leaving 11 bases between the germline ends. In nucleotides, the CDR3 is TGCGCCAGCAGACCACCTGGGGGCACAGATACGCAGTATTTT. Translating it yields CASRPPGGTDTQYF.

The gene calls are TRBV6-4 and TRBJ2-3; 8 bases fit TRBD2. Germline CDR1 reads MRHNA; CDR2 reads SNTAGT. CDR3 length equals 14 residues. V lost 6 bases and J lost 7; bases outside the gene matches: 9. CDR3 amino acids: CASRESGSRNTQYF. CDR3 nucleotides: TGTGCCAGCAGGGAAAGCGGGAGTCGAAATACGCAGTATTTT.

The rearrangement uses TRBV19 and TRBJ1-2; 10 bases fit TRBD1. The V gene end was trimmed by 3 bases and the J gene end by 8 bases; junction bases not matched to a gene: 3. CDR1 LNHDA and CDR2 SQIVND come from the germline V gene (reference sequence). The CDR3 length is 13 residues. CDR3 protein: CASSMTGGRGYTF. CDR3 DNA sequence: TGTGCCAGTAGTATGACAGGGGGCCGGGGCTACACCTTC.

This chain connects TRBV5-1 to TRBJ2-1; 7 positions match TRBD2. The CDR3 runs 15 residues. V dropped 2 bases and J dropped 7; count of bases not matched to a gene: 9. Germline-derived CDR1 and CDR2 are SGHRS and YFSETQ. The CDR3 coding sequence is TGCGCCAGCAGCTTAGGCGCGGGAGATCTGAATGAGCAGTTCTTC. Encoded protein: CASSLGAGDLNEQFF.

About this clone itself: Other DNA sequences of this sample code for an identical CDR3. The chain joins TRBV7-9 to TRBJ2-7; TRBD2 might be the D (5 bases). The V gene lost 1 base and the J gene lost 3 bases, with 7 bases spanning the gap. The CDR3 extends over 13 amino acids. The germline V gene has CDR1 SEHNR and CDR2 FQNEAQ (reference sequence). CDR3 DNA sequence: TGTGCCAGCAGCTTAGTTGGAGGCTACGAGCAGTACTTC. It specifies CASSLVGGYEQYF.

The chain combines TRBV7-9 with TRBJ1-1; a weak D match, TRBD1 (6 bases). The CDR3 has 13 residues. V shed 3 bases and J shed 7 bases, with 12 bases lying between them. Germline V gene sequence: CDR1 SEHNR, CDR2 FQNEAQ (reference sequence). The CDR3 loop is CASSLGGEGEAFF. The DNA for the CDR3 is TGTGCCAGCAGCTTGGGGGGCGAGGGTGAAGCTTTCTTT.

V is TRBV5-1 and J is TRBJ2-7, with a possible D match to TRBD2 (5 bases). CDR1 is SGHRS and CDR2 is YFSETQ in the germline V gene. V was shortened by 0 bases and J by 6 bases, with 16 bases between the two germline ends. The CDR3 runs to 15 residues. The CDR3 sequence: CASSLDLRVGGEQYF. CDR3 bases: TGCGCCAGCAGCTTGGATTTGAGGGTAGGTGGCGAGCAGTACTTC.

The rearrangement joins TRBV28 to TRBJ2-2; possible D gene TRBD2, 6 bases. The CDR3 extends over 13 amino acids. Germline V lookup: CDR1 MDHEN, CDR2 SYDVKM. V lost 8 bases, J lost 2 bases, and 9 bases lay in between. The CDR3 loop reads CASGGGNTGELFF. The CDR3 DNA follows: TGTGCCAGCGGGGGAGGTAACACCGGGGAGCTGTTTTTT.

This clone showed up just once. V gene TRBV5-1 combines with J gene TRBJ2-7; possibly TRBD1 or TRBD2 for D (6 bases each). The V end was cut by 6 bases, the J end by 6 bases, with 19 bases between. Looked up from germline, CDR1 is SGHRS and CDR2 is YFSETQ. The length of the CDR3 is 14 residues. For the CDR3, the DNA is TGCGCCAGCAAGGCCCGGGGGCAGGGTAGCGAGCAGTACTTC. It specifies CASKARGQGSEQYF.

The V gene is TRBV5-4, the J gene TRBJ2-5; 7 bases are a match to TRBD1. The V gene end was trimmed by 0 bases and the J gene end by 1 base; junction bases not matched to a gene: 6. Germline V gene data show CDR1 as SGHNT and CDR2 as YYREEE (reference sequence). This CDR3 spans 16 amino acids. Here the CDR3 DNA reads TGTGCCAGCAGCTTGGCGACAGGGTCAACCCAAGAGACCCAGTACTTC. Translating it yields CASSLATGSTQETQYF.

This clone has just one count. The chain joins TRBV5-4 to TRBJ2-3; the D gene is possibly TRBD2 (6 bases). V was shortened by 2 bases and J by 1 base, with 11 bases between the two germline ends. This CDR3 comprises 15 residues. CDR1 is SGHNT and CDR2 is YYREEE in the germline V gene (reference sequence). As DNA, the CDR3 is TGTGCCAGCAGCTTCGGCGGGATCGGCACAGATACGCAGTATTTT. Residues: CASSFGGIGTDTQYF.

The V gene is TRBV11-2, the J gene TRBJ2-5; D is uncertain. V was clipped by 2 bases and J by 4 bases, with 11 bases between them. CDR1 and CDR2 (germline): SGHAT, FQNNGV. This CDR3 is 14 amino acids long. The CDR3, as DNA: TGTGCCAGCAGCTTAAGAACGCCTGGAGAGACCCAGTACTTC. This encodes CASSLRTPGETQYF.

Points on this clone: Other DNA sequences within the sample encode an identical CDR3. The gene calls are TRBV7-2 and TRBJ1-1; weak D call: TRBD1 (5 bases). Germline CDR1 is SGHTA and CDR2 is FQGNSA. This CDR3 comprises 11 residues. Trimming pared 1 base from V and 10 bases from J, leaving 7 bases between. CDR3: CASSLGGRAFF. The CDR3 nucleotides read TGTGCCAGCAGCTTAGGGGGACGAGCTTTCTTT. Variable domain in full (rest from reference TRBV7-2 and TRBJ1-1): GAGVSQSPSNKVTEKGKDVELRCDPISGHTALYWYRQSLGQGLEFLIYFQGNSAPDKSGLPSDRFSAERTGGSVSTLTIQRTQQEDSAVYLCASSLGGRAFFGQGTRLTVV.

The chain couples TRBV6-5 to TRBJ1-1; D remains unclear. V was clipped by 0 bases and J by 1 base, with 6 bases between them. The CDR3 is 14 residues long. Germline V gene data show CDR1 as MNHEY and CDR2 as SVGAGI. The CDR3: CASSYSDWNTEAFF. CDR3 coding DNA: TGTGCCAGCAGTTACTCGGATTGGAACACTGAAGCTTTCTTT.

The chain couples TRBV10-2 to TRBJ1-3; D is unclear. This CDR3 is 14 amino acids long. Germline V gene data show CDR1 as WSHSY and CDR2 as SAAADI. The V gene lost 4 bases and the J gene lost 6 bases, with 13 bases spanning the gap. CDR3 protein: CASSATKGENTIYF. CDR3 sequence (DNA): TGCGCCAGCAGTGCTACGAAGGGAGAAAACACCATATATTTT.

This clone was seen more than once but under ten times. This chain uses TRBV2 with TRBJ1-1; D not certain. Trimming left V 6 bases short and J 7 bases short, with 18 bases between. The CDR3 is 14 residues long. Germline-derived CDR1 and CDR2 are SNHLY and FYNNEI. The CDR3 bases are TGTGCCAGCAGCAATCCGGGCCTTCGGAATGAAGCTTTCTTT. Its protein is CASSNPGLRNEAFF.

The CDR3 loop reads CASSPGQGADEQYF. The DNA for the CDR3 is TGTGCCAGCAGCCCGGGACAGGGGGCGGACGAGCAGTACTTC. The chain couples TRBV28 to TRBJ2-7; 12 bases match TRBD1. Germline V gene sequence: CDR1 MDHEN, CDR2 SYDVKM. The V segment lost 6 bases and the J segment 5 bases; nucleotides outside the gene matches: 5. The CDR3 contains 14 residues.

The CDR3 region is CAWSRGMDGYTF. The CDR3 DNA sequence: TGTGCCTGGAGTAGAGGGATGGATGGCTACACCTTC. This chain joins TRBV30 and TRBJ1-2, with D hard to call. V shed 2 bases and J shed 6 bases, with 10 bases lying between them. From germline, CDR1 is GTSNPN and CDR2 SVGIG (reference sequence). The CDR3 sequence is 12 residues long.

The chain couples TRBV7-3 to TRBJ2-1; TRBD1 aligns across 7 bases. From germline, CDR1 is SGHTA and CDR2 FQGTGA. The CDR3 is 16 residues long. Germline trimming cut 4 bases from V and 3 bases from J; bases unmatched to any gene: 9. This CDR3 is CASSYAGTANYNEQFF. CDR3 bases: TGTGCCAGCAGCTACGCCGGGACAGCGAACTACAATGAGCAGTTCTTC.

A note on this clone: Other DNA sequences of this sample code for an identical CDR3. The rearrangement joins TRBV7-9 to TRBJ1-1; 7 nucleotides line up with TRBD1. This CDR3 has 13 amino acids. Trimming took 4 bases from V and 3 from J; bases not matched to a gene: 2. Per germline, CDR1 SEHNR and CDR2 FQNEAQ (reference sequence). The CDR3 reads CASSSQGYTEAFF. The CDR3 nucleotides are TGTGCCAGCAGCTCACAGGGGTACACTGAAGCTTTCTTT.

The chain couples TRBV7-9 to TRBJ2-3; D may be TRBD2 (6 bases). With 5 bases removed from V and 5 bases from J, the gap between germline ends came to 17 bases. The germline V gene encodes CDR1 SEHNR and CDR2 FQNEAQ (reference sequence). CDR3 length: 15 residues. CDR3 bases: TGTGCCAGCAGCCGGGACTCGAGCCTTGAAGATACGCAGTATTTT. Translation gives CASSRDSSLEDTQYF.

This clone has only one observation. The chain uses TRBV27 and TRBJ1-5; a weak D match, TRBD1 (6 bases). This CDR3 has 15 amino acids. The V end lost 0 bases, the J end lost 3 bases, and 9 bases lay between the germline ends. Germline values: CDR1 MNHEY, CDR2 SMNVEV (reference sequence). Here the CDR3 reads CASSLSSGDNQPQHF. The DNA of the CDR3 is TGTGCCAGCAGTTTATCGTCAGGGGACAATCAGCCCCAGCATTTT.

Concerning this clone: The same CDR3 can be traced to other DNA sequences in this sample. CDR3 protein: CATSRDRGGSYNEQFF. In DNA form, the CDR3 reads TGTGCCACCAGCAGAGATCGGGGTGGCTCCTACAATGAGCAGTTCTTC. The V and J genes are TRBV15 and TRBJ2-1, with a weak D call TRBD2 (5 bases). This CDR3 is 16 amino acids long. Germline V gene lookup returns CDR1 LNHNV and CDR2 YYDKDF (reference sequence). Trimming removed 0 bases from V and 0 bases from J, with 9 bases in between.